Listed here are 4 T cell receptor beta chains from one sample, sequenced in a study of blood T cells in healthy people across ages. Primers used in a second PCR of roughly 6 to 11 cycles were a sample-barcoded 5' primer and a J-beta primer mix. TCRdb analysed the 5' RACE reads with MiXCR anew, one entry per CDR3 protein. The sample lists fewer than 900,000 distinct CDR3 sequences; roughly two fifths were seen once. The sequencing sample was made of blood. The source is a woman aged 55-69 years in good health.

Turning to this clonotype: This may stem from a read error, because a much larger clone lies one nucleotide away. V usage is TRBV12-3 or TRBV12-4 and J usage is TRBJ2-1; TRBD2 is a possible D gene (6 bases). V lost 8 bases, J lost 13 bases, and 18 bases lay in between. The CDR3 is made up of 12 amino acids. Written as DNA, the CDR3 is TGTGCCAGCCGGCGGGGCTTGGAGACCCAGTTCTTC. This translates into CASRRGLETQFF.

This clonotype was detected only once. This chain joins TRBV20-1 and TRBJ2-3, with a possible D match to TRBD2 (5 bases). The germline CDR1 and CDR2 sequences are DFQATT and SNEGSKA (reference sequence). V lost 6 bases, J lost 6 bases, and 13 bases lay in between. The CDR3 spans 12 residues. CDR3 sequence: CSAQLAIDTQYF. The CDR3, as DNA: TGCAGTGCCCAGCTAGCAATCGATACGCAGTATTTT.

This clonotype was observed at least ten times. This chain uses TRBV25-1 with TRBJ2-1; D may be TRBD1 (6 bases). From germline, CDR1 is MGHDK and CDR2 SYGVNS. CDR3 size: 13 residues. The V end lost 5 bases, the J end lost 6 bases, and 11 bases lay between the germline ends. The CDR3 DNA follows: TGTGCCAGCAGTCAGGGGTCCCTCAATGAGCAGTTCTTC. Its translation is CASSQGSLNEQFF.

V usage is TRBV14 and J usage is TRBJ1-3; perhaps TRBD1 as D (6 bases). The CDR3 length is 16 residues. Trimming removed 6 bases from V and 4 bases from J, with 19 bases in between. Germline CDR1 reads SGHDN; CDR2 reads FVKESK. For the CDR3, the DNA is TGTGCCAGCAGTCAAATCCAGACAGGCTCGGGAAACACCATATATTTT. The encoded protein is CASSQIQTGSGNTIYF.